This TCR beta chain originates from a study of identical twins. TCRdb reprocessed the 5' RACE reads via MiXCR and lists one record per CDR3 protein. The sample includes hundreds of thousands of distinct CDR3 sequences, 9.4% of them seen just once. The CDR3 covers 12 residues. All donors comprised healthy Caucasians. This clonotype was observed a handful of times. This TCR came from a young woman in good health. The sample consisted of memory (CD45RO+) T cells sorted from blood. The genes are TRBV3-2 and TRBJ1-4. TRBV3-2 represents a pseudogene. The CDR3: CASSLTREKLFF. In DNA form, the CDR3 reads TGTGCCAGCAGCCTCACTAGGGAAAAACTGTTTTTT.